This TCR beta chain derives from a study of T-cell memory formation after mild COVID-19 (dated by TCRdb to 2020 to 2022). At the level of the whole study: Most TCR sequence clusters were specific to one of the two donors. Two young, previously healthy adult volunteers made up the cohort, one male and one female. Longitudinal TCRalpha and TCRbeta repertoire sequencing tracked T-cell clones expanding and contracting after mild COVID-19 in a couple of donors.

The sequencing machine was an Illumina NovaSeq 6000. Using 5'RACE with constant-segment primers, TCRalpha and TCRbeta cDNA libraries were constructed, with sample barcodes and unique molecular identifiers added in the process. RNA was extracted from every sample with Trizol reagent. Library amplification was performed in two PCR steps, and a second sample barcode and Illumina TruSeq adapters were introduced in the second step. Libraries were sequenced on an Illumina NovaSeq with 2 x 150 bp paired-end reads. On the authors' methods: With migec v1.2.7, reads were demultiplexed and then collapsed into UMI-guided consensus sequences. Using mixcr v2.1.11, the UMI consensuses were aligned to TRA and TRB V and J templates and assembled into clonotypes. A clonotype was counted as expanded or contracted only if both edgeR and NoisET called the change significant, with noise models trained on biological replicates. For edgeR calls, the cutoffs were a false discovery rate-adjusted p below 0.01 and a log2 fold-change threshold of 1. PCA with hierarchical clustering of max-normalized trajectories of the 1000 most abundant clonotypes was used as exploratory dynamics analysis. Separately sequenced CD4+ and CD8+ repertoires were used to assign a CD4 or CD8 phenotype to each responding clone. TCRdb took the public reads, trimmed them with fastp at Q25, ran MiXCR for clone calling and kept in-frame beta chains. Every CDR3 protein is listed once, alongside the most common genes and DNA of its rows. These V and J calls rely on TCRdb rather than the paper's analysis. Recorded for this sample are roughly 300,000 distinct CDR3 sequences; 7.5% to 9.5% of them occurred a single time. Of the sample, about 20% falls within the top ten clones.

This clonotype showed up many times. Its antigen is still unknown. There are no base qualities to consult, and no much larger clone falls within one base. PBMCs were isolated by Ficoll-Paque density gradient centrifugation. The CDR1 and CDR2 encoded by the germline V gene (reference sequence) are DFQATT and SNEGSKA. At the junction V is shortened by 1 base and J by 1 base, with 13 bases in between. CDR3 length: 15 amino acids, cysteine to phenylalanine. The CDR3 DNA has 45 bases and is translated from base 1. Points the paper makes about the study in general: The study covered only a couple of mild cases, and larger cohorts including severe cases with pre-infection samples were considered necessary. From day 15 to 85, contracting clones showed balanced CD4/CD8 phenotypes, whereas a second wave of clones that expanded from day 15 to 37 leaned towards CD4+. Contracting CD4+ clones were found mainly in CM and EM memory subsets, while CD8+ clones were enriched in EMRA. SARS-CoV-2 specificity of the second-wave clones peaking on day 37 was not confirmed. Some responding clones were detected in pre-infection memory, which suggested that pre-existing cross-reactive memory T cells had joined the SARS-CoV-2 response.

The sample taken for sequencing was PBMCs or a T cell subset sorted from them (not recorded which). The chain is assembled from TRBV20-1 and TRBJ1-1, with a weak D call of TRBD1 (5 bases match). The sequence came from a man aged 18 to 30 who had mild COVID-19 (a few samples of this study predate the infection). The sample titles of this study are shuffled in the database, so cell type and time point are left out; the donor was told from shared clones. In nucleotide form, the sequence is TGCAGTGCTAGAGGAATGGGGCAGGGGAACACTGAAGCTTTCTTT. This codes for CSARGMGQGNTEAFF.